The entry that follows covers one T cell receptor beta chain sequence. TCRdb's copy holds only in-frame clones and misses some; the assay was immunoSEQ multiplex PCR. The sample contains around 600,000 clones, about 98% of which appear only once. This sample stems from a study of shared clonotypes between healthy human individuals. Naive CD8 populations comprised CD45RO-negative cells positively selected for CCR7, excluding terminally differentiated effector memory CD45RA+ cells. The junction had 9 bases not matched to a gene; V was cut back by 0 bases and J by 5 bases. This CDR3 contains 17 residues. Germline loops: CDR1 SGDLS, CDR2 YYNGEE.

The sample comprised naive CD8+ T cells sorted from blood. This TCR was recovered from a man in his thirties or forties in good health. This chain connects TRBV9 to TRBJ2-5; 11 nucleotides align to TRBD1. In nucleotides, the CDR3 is TGTGCCAGCAGCGTAGGGACGTTGGGACAGGGGGTGGAGACCCAGTACTTC. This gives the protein CASSVGTLGQGVETQYF.